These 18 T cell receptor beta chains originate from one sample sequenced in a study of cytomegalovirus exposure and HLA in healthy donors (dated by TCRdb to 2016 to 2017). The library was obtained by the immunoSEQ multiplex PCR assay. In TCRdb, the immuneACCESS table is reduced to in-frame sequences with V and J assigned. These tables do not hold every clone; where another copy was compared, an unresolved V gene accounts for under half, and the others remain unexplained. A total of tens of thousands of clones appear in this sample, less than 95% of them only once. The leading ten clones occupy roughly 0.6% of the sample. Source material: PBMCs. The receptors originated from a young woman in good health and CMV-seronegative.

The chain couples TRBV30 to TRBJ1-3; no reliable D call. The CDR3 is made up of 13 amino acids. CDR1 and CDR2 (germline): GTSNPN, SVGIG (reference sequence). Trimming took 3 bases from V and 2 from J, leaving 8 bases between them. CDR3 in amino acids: CAWSRPPGNTIYF. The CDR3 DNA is TGTGCCTGGAGCAGGCCACCTGGAAACACCATATATTTT.

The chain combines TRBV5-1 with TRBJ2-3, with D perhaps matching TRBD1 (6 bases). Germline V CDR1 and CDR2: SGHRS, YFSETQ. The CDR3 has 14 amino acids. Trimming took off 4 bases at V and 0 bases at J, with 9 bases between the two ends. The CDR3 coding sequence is TGCGCCAGCAGCATAGGGACAAGCACAGATACGCAGTATTTT. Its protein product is CASSIGTSTDTQYF.

CDR3 DNA: TGTGCCACCCATAGCGGGGGAACAGGGAACATTCAGTACTTC. Translating gives CATHSGGTGNIQYF. The chain employs TRBV6-1 and TRBJ2-4, with 9 bases that match TRBD2. Trimming at V came to 10 bases and at J to 7 bases, leaving 11 bases not matched to a gene. CDR3 length: 14 amino acids. Germline CDR1 MNHNS, CDR2 SASEGT.

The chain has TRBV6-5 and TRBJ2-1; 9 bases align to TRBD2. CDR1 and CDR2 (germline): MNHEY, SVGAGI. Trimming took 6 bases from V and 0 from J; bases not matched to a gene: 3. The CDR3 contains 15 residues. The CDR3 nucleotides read TGTGCCAGCAGCCGCGGGGGGGCCTCCTACAATGAGCAGTTCTTC. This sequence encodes CASSRGGASYNEQFF.

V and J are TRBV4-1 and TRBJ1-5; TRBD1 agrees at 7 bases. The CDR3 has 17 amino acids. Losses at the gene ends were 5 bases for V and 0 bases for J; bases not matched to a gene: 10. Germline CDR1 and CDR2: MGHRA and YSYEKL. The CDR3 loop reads CASSDRDSRNSNQPQHF. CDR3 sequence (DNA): TGCGCCAGCAGCGATCGGGACAGTAGGAATAGCAATCAGCCCCAGCATTTT.

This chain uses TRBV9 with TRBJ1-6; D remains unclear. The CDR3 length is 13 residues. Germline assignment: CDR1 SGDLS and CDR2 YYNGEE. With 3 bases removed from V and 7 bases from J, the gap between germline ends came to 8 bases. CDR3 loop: CASSAQRNSPLHF. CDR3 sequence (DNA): TGTGCCAGCAGCGCCCAGCGGAATTCACCCCTCCACTTT.

CDR3 loop: CASRSGSGNQPQHF. The DNA of the CDR3 is TGTGCCAGCAGGTCGGGTTCGGGCAATCAGCCCCAGCATTTT. The V gene is TRBV28, the J gene TRBJ1-5; the D is unclear. From germline, CDR1 is MDHEN and CDR2 SYDVKM. V lost 6 bases to trimming and J lost 2 bases, with 11 bases between them. The CDR3 is 14 amino acids.

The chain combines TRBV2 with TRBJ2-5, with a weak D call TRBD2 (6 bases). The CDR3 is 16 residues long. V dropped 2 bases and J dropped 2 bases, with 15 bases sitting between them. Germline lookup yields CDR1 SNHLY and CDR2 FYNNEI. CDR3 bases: TGTGCCAGCAGTGAAAATGGAGGGGTCCAGCAAGAGACCCAGTACTTC. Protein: CASSENGGVQQETQYF.

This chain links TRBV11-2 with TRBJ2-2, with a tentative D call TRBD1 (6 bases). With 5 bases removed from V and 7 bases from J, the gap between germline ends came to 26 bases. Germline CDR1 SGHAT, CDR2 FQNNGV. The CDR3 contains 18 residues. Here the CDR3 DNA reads TGTGCCAGCAGCATCACCGTTGGGGGCCTCACGGGAATCGGGGAGCTGTTTTTT. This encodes CASSITVGGLTGIGELFF.

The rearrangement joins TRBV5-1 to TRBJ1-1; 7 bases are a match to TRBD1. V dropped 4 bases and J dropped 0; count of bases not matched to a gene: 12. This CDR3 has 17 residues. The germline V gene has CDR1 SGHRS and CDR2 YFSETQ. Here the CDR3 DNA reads TGCGCCAGCAGCGCACAGGGGAAGGGAGTTTTGAACACTGAAGCTTTCTTT. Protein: CASSAQGKGVLNTEAFF.

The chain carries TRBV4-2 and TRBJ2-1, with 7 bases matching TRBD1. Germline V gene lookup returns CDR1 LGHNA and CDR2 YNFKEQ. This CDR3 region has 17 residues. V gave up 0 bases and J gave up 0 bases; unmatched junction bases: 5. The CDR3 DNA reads TGTGCCAGCAGCCAAGAGAGGGGGCTGGGCTCCTACAATGAGCAGTTCTTC. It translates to CASSQERGLGSYNEQFF.

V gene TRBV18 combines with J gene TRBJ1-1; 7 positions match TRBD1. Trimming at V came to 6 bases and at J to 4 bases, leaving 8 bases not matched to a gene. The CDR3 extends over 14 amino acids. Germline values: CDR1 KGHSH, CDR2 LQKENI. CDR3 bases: TGTGCCAGCTCTCTCGACAGGGCGGGCACTGAAGCTTTCTTT. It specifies CASSLDRAGTEAFF.

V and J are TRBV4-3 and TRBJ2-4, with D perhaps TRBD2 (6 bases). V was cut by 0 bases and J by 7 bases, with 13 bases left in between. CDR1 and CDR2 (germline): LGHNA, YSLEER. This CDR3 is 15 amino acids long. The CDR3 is CASSQEEAAGNIQYF. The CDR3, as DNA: TGCGCCAGCAGCCAAGAGGAGGCGGCGGGGAACATTCAGTACTTC.

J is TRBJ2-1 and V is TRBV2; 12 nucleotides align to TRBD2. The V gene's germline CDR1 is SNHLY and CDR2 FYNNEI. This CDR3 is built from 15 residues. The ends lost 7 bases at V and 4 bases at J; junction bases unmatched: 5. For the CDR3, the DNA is TGTGCCAGCATGGCCGGGACTAGCGGGTACAATGAGCAGTTCTTC. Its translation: CASMAGTSGYNEQFF.

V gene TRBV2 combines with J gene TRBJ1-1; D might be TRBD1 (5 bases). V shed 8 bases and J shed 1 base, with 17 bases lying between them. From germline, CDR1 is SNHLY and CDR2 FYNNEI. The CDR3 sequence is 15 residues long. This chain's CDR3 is CASGAGNSPNTEAFF. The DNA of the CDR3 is TGTGCCAGCGGGGCAGGGAATTCCCCGAACACTGAAGCTTTCTTT.

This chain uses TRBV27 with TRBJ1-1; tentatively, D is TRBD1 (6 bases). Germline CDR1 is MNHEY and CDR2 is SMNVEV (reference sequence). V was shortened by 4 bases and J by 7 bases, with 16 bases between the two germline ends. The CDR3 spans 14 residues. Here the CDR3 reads CASSSRKDRREAFF. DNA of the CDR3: TGTGCCAGCAGTTCCCGGAAGGACAGACGTGAAGCTTTCTTT.

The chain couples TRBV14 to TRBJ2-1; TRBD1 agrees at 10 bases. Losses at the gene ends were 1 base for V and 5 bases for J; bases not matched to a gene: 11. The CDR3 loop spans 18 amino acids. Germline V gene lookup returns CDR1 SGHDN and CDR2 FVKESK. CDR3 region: CASSQVVFLGTGDNEQFF. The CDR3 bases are TGTGCCAGCAGCCAAGTTGTGTTTTTAGGGACAGGGGACAATGAGCAGTTCTTC.

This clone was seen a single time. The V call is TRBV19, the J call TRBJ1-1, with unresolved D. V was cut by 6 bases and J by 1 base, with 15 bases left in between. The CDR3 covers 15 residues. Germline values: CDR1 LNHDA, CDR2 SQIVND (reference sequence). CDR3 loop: CASRWRTYENTEAFF. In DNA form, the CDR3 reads TGTGCCAGTAGATGGAGGACGTATGAGAACACTGAAGCTTTCTTT. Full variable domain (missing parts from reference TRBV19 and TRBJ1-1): DGGITQSPKYLFRKEGQNVTLSCEQNLNHDAMYWYRQDPGQGLRLIYYSQIVNDFQKGDIAEGYSVSREKKESFPLTVTSAQKNPTAFYLCASRWRTYENTEAFFGQGTRLTVV.